This T cell receptor (beta chain) was captured by sequencing in a study of CD8 T cells in ankylosing spondylitis. This clonotype was picked up a small number of times. Its target is unknown. The V and J ends lost 0 bases and 0 bases respectively, with 8 bases between them. The CDR3 sequence is 15 residues long. Germline CDR1 and CDR2: MNHEY and SVGAGI. Library preparation for TCR beta used quantitative 5'-RACE with molecular barcodes. TCRdb used MiXCR to reprocess the 5' RACE reads, holding one entry per CDR3 protein. The table records about 170,000 distinct CDR3 sequences, around 18% of them present only once. General study points: Ankylosing spondylitis blood appeared to carry a characteristic TCR beta motif of several highly homologous variants. Earlier reports found some motif variants in synovial fluid and blood in reactive arthritis. From matched ankylosing spondylitis synovial fluid, disease-linked clones were reportedly recovered at significantly enriched levels.

The chain carries TRBV6-5 and TRBJ1-1; D uncertain. The sequence was obtained from a male donor with ankylosing spondylitis or in good health (not recorded which). Sequencing used blood, either unsorted or a sorted T cell fraction (not recorded which). The CDR3: CASSYSRGVNTEAFF. The CDR3 DNA is TGTGCCAGCAGTTACTCGCGGGGAGTGAACACTGAAGCTTTCTTT.